Reported below is one T cell receptor beta chain. This clone has only a few counts. Its antigen target is currently unknown. Per-base qualities were not stored, and no clone one base away is much larger. Separate from the approximately 700-subject first cohort, the validation cohort of 120 subjects was the group to which the donors belonged. The source of the sample is a study of cytomegalovirus exposure and HLA in healthy donors (dated by TCRdb to the late 2010s). For the wider study: According to a later analysis, the roughly 120 validation repertoires were produced on the same platform as the 700 or so repertoires of the first cohort. The study was designed to test whether signatures of past pathogen exposure could be identified by cataloging public T cell receptors. In addition to the first cohort of roughly 670 subjects, a separate validation cohort of 130 or so different subjects was used. To predict cytomegalovirus infection status, the study combined high-throughput TCR immunosequencing, statistical association of individual TCRs with disease status, and machine learning. Paper-wide results and their limitations: In vitro tests confirmed that three of the cytomegalovirus-associated TCR beta chains recognize cytomegalovirus antigens. The classifier was reported to diagnose cytomegalovirus status with high specificity and sensitivity in both the original and validation cohorts. The study gave a list of over 150 TCR beta chains associated with cytomegalovirus. A later analysis had no HLA typing for the validation cohort, so co-occurrence there was scored across all 130 or so repertoires. It was suggested by the authors that the approach could potentially be generalized to other disease states and immunological phenotypes. Subsequent analysis determined that TCRs grouped into clusters in the first cohort also showed a tendency toward co-occurrence across the 90 to 150 validation repertoires, and approximately 94% of cluster scores exceeded 0. Most TCR sequences were observed very rarely across donors, whereas some public TCRs were present in many individuals.

To prepare the library, the immunoSEQ multiplex PCR assay was applied. The source study handled its data this way. A statistical classification framework was built to diagnose cytomegalovirus status from the catalog of TCR beta chain sequences. TCRdb provides this immuneACCESS table in a form limited to in-frame rearrangements. Some clones are lacking; in checked studies, under half of them reflect an unresolved V gene, and why the rest are absent is not known. Clone size and V and J calls were adopted from that table, with D and trimming inferred from the DNA. The sample includes some 200,000 clones, with 84% observed a single time. The ten largest account for 2.5% to 3% of the sample. Material: PBMCs. The receptor was derived from a woman aged 18-29 years in good health and CMV-seropositive.

The DNA sequence follows: TGTGCCATCGGGGGGGGAGAGACCCAGTACTTC. Its translation is CAIGGGETQYF. Recombination joined TRBV10-3 with TRBJ2-5; TRBD2 agrees with 7 junctional bases. Reading the germline V gene gives CDR1 ENHRY and CDR2 SYGVKD. The CDR3 covers 11 residues, taking in both the cysteine and the phenylalanine. The retained sequence is limited to the CDR3, 33 bases, with the frame set at the first base. Unmatched junction bases come to 1, with V trimmed by 8 bases and J by 4 bases.